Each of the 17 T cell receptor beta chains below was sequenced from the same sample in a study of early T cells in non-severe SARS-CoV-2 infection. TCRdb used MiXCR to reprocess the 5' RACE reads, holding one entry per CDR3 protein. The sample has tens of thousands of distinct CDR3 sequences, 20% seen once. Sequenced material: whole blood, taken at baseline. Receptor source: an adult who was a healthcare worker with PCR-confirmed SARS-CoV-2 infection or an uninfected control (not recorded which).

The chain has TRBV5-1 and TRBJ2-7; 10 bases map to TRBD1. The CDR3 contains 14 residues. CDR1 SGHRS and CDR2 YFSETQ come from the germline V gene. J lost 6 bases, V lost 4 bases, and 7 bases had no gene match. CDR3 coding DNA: TGCGCCAGCAGCAGACGCGGACAGGGGGGCGAGCAGTACTTC. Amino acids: CASSRRGQGGEQYF.

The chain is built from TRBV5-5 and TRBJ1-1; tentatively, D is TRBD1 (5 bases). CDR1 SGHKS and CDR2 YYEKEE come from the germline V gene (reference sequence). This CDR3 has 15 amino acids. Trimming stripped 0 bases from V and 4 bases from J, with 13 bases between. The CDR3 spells CASSLAGQGGTEAFF. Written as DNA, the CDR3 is TGTGCCAGCAGCTTGGCCGGGCAGGGTGGCACTGAAGCTTTCTTT. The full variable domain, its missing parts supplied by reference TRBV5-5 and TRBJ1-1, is DAGVTQSPTHLIKTRGQQVTLRCSPISGHKSVSWYQQVLGQGPQFIFQYYEKEERGRGNFPDRFSARQFPNYSSELNVNALLLGDSALYLCASSLAGQGGTEAFFGQGTRLTVV.

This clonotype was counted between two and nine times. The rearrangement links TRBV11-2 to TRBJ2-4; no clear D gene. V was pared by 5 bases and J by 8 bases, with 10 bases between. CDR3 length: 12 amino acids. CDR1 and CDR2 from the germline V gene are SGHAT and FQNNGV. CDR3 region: CASSLNMDIQYF. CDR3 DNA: TGTGCCAGCAGCCTAAACATGGACATTCAGTACTTC.

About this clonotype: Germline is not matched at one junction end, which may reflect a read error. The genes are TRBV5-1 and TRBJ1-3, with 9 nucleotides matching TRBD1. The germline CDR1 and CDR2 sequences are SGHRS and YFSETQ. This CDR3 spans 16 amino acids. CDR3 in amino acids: CASSPGQGRSENTIYF. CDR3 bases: TGCGCCAGCAGCCCGGGACAGGGTCGGTCTGAAAACACCATATATTTT.

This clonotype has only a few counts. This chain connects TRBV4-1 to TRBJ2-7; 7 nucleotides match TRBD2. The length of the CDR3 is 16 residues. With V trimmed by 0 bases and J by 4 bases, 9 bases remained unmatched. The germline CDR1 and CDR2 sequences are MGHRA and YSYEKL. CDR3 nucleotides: TGCGCCAGCAGCCAAGATTCCGGCGGGGGAGTGTACGAGCAGTACTTC. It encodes CASSQDSGGGVYEQYF.

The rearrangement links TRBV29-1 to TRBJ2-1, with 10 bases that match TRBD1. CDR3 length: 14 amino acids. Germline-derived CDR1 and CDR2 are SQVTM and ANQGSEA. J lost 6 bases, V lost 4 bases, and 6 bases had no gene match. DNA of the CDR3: TGCAGCGTTGCAGACAGGGGGCGATTCAATGAGCAGTTCTTC. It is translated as CSVADRGRFNEQFF.

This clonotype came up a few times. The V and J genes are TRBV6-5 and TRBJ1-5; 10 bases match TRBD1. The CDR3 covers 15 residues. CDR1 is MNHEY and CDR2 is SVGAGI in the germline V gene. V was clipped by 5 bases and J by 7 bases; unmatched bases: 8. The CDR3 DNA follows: TGTGCCAGCAGTAAGTCGGGACAGGGGAAACAGCCCCAGCATTTT. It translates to CASSKSGQGKQPQHF.

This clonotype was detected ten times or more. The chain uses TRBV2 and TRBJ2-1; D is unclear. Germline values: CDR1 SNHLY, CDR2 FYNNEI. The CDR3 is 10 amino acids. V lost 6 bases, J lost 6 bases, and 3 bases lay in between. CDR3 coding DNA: TGTGCCAGCAGGGGCAATGAGCAGTTCTTC. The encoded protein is CASRGNEQFF.

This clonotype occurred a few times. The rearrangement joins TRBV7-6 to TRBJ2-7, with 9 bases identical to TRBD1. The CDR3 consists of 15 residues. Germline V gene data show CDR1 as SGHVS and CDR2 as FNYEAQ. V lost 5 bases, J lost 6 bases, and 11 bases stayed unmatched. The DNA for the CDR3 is TGTGCCAGCAGCCCCGGACGGGACAGGGTAGGCGAGCAGTACTTC. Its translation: CASSPGRDRVGEQYF.

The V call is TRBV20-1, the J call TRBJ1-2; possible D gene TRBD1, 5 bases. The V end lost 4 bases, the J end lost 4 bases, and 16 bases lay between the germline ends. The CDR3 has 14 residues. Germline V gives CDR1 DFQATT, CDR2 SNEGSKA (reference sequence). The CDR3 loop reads CSANSGRGIYGYTF. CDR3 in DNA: TGCAGTGCTAACTCCGGGAGGGGAATCTATGGCTACACCTTC.

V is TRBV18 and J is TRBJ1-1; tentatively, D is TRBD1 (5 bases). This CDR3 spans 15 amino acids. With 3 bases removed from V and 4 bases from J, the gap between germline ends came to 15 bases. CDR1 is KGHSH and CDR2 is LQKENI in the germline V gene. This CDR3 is CASSPENQGVTEAFF. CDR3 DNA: TGTGCCAGCTCACCCGAAAACCAGGGAGTCACTGAAGCTTTCTTT. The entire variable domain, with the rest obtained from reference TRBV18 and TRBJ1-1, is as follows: NAGVMQNPRHLVRRRGQEARLRCSPMKGHSHVYWYRQLPEEGLKFMVYLQKENIIDESGMPKERFSAEFPKEGPSILRIQQVVRGDSAAYFCASSPENQGVTEAFFGQGTRLTVV.

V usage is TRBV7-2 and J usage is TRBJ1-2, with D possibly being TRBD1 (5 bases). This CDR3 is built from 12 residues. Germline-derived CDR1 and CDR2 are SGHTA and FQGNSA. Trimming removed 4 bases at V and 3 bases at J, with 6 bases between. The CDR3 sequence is CASSSGDYGYTF. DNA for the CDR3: TGTGCCAGCAGCTCGGGGGACTATGGCTACACCTTC.

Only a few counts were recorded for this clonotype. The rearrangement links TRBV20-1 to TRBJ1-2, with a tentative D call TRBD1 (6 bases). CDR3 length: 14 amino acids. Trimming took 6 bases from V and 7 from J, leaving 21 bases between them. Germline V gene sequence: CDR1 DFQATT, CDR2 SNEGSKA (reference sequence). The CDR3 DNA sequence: TGCAGTGCACCGCAGGGGCCCGGAGGAGGTGGCTACACCTTC. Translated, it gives CSAPQGPGGGGYTF.

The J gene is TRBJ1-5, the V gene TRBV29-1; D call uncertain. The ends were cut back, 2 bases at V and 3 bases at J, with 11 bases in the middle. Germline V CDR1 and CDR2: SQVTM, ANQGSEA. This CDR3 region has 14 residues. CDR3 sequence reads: CSVERQLDNQPQHF. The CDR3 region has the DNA TGCAGCGTTGAACGCCAATTGGACAATCAGCCCCAGCATTTT. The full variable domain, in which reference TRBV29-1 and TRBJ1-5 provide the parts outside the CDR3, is SAVISQKPSRDICQRGTSLTIQCQVDSQVTMMFWYRQQPGQSLTLIATANQGSEATYESGFVIDKFPISRPNLTFSTLTVSNMSPEDSSIYLCSVERQLDNQPQHFGDGTRLSIL.

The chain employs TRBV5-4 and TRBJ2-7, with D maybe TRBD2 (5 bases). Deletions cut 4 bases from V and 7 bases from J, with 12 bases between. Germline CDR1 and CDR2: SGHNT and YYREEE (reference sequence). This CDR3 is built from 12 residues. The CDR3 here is CASSHGSGEQYF. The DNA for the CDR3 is TGTGCCAGCAGCCACGGGTCGGGGGAGCAGTACTTC.

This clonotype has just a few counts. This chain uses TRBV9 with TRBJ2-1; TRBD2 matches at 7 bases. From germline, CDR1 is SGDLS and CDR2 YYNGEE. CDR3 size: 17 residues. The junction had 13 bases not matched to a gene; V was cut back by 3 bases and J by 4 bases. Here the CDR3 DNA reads TGTGCCAGCAGCGCCCCCCCCTCGACTAGCAGTTACAATGAGCAGTTCTTC. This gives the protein CASSAPPSTSSYNEQFF.

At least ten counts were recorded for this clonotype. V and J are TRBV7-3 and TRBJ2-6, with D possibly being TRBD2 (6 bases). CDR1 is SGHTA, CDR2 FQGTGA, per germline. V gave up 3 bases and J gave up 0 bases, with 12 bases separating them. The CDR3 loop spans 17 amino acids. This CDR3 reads CASSFGGYPSGANVLTF. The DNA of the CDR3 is TGTGCCAGCAGCTTCGGGGGTTACCCCTCTGGGGCCAACGTCCTGACTTTC.